These 10 T cell receptor beta chains came from one sample sequenced in a study of T cells in Graves' hyperthyroidism and ophthalmopathy. Amplification of TCR beta CDR3 regions was performed using RNA transcripts as template. Using the HTBI primer set, a first-round RT-PCR was run on the TCR CDR3. A single record per CDR3 protein comes from TCRdb applying MiXCR to the multiplex PCR reads. Among some 490,000 distinct CDR3 sequences listed, about 16% were seen once. Sequencing was performed on blood. These receptors were taken from a woman aged 30 to 39 with Graves' ophthalmopathy.

The genes are TRBV6-6 and TRBJ1-6, with a possible D match to TRBD1 (5 bases). From germline, CDR1 is MNHNY and CDR2 SVGAGI (reference sequence). This CDR3 has 17 amino acids. The V gene lost 2 bases and the J gene lost 0 bases, with 11 bases spanning the gap. This chain's CDR3 is CASSYQGLSSYNSPLHF. CDR3 DNA sequence: TGTGCCAGCAGTTACCAGGGTTTGAGCTCCTATAATTCACCCCTCCACTTT.

This clonotype was seen at least ten times. V gene TRBV28 combines with J gene TRBJ2-3; D gene ambiguous. Germline lookup yields CDR1 MDHEN and CDR2 SYDVKM. With 6 bases removed from V and 7 bases from J, the gap between germline ends came to 23 bases. The CDR3 consists of 16 residues. The CDR3 nucleotides are TGTGCCAGCAGCTTCTTCGTCTTAGCCGACATGAATACGCAGTATTTT. It codes for CASSFFVLADMNTQYF.

This rearrangement joins TRBV20-1 to TRBJ2-7; D might be TRBD2 (6 bases). The CDR3 is 16 amino acids. Germline CDR1 DFQATT, CDR2 SNEGSKA (reference sequence). V was cut by 0 bases and J by 5 bases, with 20 bases left in between. The CDR3 DNA follows: TGCAGTGCTAGAGATTTCGGGAGACCCGGGGGAGACGAGCAGTACTTC. Its protein is CSARDFGRPGGDEQYF.

This clonotype was seen more than once but under ten times. The chain uses TRBV7-9 and TRBJ1-1; 10 bases line up with TRBD1. The CDR3 runs 17 residues. The junction had 14 bases not matched to a gene; V was cut back by 2 bases and J by 8 bases. Germline assignment: CDR1 SEHNR and CDR2 FQNEAQ (reference sequence). DNA of the CDR3: TGTGCCAGCAGCTTATGGGGCTCCGGGACAGGGGCCAAGGAAGCTTTCTTT. Its protein product is CASSLWGSGTGAKEAFF.

There are many counts of this clonotype. V and J are TRBV15 and TRBJ2-3; TRBD1 is a possible D gene (5 bases). V lost 1 base, J lost 2 bases, and 10 bases lay in between. This CDR3 has 15 amino acids. In germline, CDR1 is LNHNV, CDR2 YYDKDF (reference sequence). In nucleotides, the CDR3 is TGTGCCACCAGCAGAGGCCAGGGTAACACAGATACGCAGTATTTT. Its protein product is CATSRGQGNTDTQYF.

In the case of this clonotype: A much larger clone lies a single base off, so this may be a read error. The chain recombines TRBV11-1 with TRBJ2-7; D gene uncertain. Germline V gives CDR1 SGHAT, CDR2 FQDESV (reference sequence). V lost 4 bases and J lost 0, with 16 bases in between. The CDR3 is 16 amino acids. The CDR3 bases are TGTGCCAGCAGCTCCCCCCGGGCAGCCGGCTCCTACGAGCAGTACTTC. This sequence encodes CASSSPRAAGSYEQYF.

Many counts were recorded for this clonotype. The chain combines TRBV5-1 with TRBJ2-1; D perhaps matches TRBD2 (5 bases). Per germline, CDR1 SGHRS and CDR2 YFSETQ. V lost 2 bases, J lost 3 bases, and 12 bases lay in between. The CDR3 runs to 15 residues. CDR3 amino acids: CASSLDPGNYNEQFF. Here the CDR3 DNA reads TGCGCCAGCAGCTTAGACCCGGGAAACTACAATGAGCAGTTCTTC.

This clonotype turned up a few times. This chain links TRBV20-1 with TRBJ2-3; 9 bases map to TRBD2. This CDR3 spans 16 amino acids. The V gene's germline CDR1 is DFQATT and CDR2 SNEGSKA (reference sequence). Germline trimming cut 5 bases from V and 4 bases from J; bases unmatched to any gene: 13. CDR3 sequence: CSAPFFGAGGPDTQYF. In DNA form, the CDR3 reads TGCAGTGCTCCGTTCTTCGGAGCGGGAGGTCCAGATACGCAGTATTTT.

This clonotype showed up many times. The gene calls are TRBV7-2 and TRBJ2-7, with 9 nucleotides matching TRBD1. Germline V gene data show CDR1 as SGHTA and CDR2 as FQGNSA. The CDR3 extends over 15 amino acids. Losses at the gene ends were 5 bases for V and 4 bases for J; bases not matched to a gene: 9. CDR3 sequence: CASSPGTGIGYEQYF. The CDR3, as DNA: TGTGCCAGCAGCCCCGGGACAGGGATAGGGTACGAGCAGTACTTC. The whole variable domain, remainder taken from reference TRBV7-2 and TRBJ2-7, is GAGVSQSPSNKVTEKGKDVELRCDPISGHTALYWYRQSLGQGLEFLIYFQGNSAPDKSGLPSDRFSAERTGGSVSTLTIQRTQQEDSAVYLCASSPGTGIGYEQYFGPGTRLTVT.

Many counts were recorded for this clonotype. The chain employs TRBV7-2 and TRBJ2-2; 7 nucleotides match TRBD1. The ends lost 2 bases at V and 7 bases at J; junction bases unmatched: 10. CDR1 and CDR2 from the germline V gene are SGHTA and FQGNSA. The CDR3 totals 16 residues. This chain's CDR3 is CASSLIHLRDSGELFF. In DNA, the CDR3 is TGTGCCAGCAGCTTAATACACTTACGGGACAGCGGGGAGCTGTTTTTT. Full variable domain (outside the CDR3, taken from reference TRBV7-2 and TRBJ2-2): GAGVSQSPSNKVTEKGKDVELRCDPISGHTALYWYRQSLGQGLEFLIYFQGNSAPDKSGLPSDRFSAERTGGSVSTLTIQRTQQEDSAVYLCASSLIHLRDSGELFFGEGSRLTVL.